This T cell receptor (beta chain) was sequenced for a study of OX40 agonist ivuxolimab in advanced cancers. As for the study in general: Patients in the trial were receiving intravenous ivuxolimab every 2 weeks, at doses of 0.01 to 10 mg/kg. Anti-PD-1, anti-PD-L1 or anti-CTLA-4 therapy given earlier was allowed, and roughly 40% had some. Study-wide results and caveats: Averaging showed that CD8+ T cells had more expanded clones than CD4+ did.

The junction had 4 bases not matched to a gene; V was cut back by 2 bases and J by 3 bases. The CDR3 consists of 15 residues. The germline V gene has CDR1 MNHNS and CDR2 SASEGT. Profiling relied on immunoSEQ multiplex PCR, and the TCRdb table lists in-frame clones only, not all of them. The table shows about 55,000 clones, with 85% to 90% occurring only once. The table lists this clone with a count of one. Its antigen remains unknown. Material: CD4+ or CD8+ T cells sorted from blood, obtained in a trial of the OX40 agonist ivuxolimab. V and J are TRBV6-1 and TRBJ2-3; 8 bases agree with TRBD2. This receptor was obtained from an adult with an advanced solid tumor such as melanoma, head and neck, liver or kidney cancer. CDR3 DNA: TGTGCCAGCAGTGAACGGAGCGGGAGAACAGATACGCAGTATTTT. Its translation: CASSERSGRTDTQYF.